The 13 T cell receptor beta chains below were found in one sample sequenced in a study of T-cell reconstitution after alpha-beta-depleted transplantation in children. Unique molecular identifiers featured in how the TCRbeta library was prepared. TCRdb passed the PCR reads through MiXCR, listing each CDR3 protein once. This table holds hundreds of thousands of distinct CDR3 sequences, about 12% found once. The specimen was PBMCs, collected before TCRalphabeta/CD19-depleted stem cell transplant. These receptors came from a girl aged 2-10 years with congenital amegakaryocytic thrombocytopenia, due to receive a stem cell transplant.

This clonotype has at least ten counts. V usage is TRBV12-3 or TRBV12-4 and J usage is TRBJ2-3; D uncertain. CDR3 size: 15 residues. Trimming left V 7 bases short and J 0 bases short, with 14 bases between. CDR3 DNA: TGTGCCAGCACCTTAACGGCTGGTAGCACAGATACGCAGTATTTT. It is translated as CASTLTAGSTDTQYF.

Many counts were recorded for this clonotype. The chain carries TRBV12-3 or TRBV12-4 and TRBJ2-7; D uncertain. This CDR3 has 13 amino acids. The ends were cut back, 3 bases at V and 5 bases at J, with 11 bases in the middle. CDR3 nucleotide sequence: TGTGCCAGCAGTTTCTCTAGTGGGGACGAGCAGTACTTC. This codes for CASSFSSGDEQYF.

This clonotype came up many times. V is TRBV20-1 and J is TRBJ2-2; tentatively, D is TRBD1 or TRBD2 (5 bases each). Germline V gene data show CDR1 as DFQATT and CDR2 as SNEGSKA (reference sequence). CDR3 length: 12 amino acids. V gave up 4 bases and J gave up 4 bases, with 7 bases separating them. CDR3 sequence (DNA): TGCAGTGCTACGGGACCCACCGGGGAGCTGTTTTTT. Its translation is CSATGPTGELFF.

Many counts were recorded for this clonotype. The CDR3, as DNA: TGTGCTAGTGGTTTGGAGGGGCCCCAGGCCAATGAGCAGTTCTTC. It translates to CASGLEGPQANEQFF. The V and J genes are TRBV12-5 and TRBJ2-1; a possible D gene is TRBD1 (5 bases). The V end lost 1 base, the J end lost 6 bases, and 13 bases lay between the germline ends. The germline CDR1 and CDR2 sequences are LGHNT and FRNRAP. CDR3 size: 15 residues.

The rearrangement uses TRBV5-1 and TRBJ2-2, with 7 bases identical to TRBD1. The CDR3 has 13 residues. CDR1 SGHRS and CDR2 YFSETQ come from the germline V gene. With 7 bases clipped from V and 5 bases from J, the junction kept 5 bases outside the gene matches. This CDR3 reads CASRKTGTGELFF. The CDR3 DNA follows: TGCGCCAGCCGAAAGACAGGGACCGGGGAGCTGTTTTTT.

This clonotype was counted many times. The V call is TRBV10-1, the J call TRBJ2-7; D uncertain. The germline V and J ends were trimmed by 2 bases and 4 bases, with 9 bases remaining between them. Germline CDR1 is WNHNN and CDR2 is SYGVQD (reference sequence). CDR3 length equals 13 residues. The CDR3 is CASSEQTRYEQYF. CDR3 nucleotide sequence: TGCGCCAGCAGTGAGCAGACACGATACGAGCAGTACTTC.

This clonotype was observed at least ten times. V usage is TRBV6-5 and J usage is TRBJ2-7; 9 positions agree with TRBD2. The CDR3 has 15 amino acids. CDR1 is MNHEY, CDR2 SVGAGI, per germline. V lost 4 bases to trimming and J lost 6 bases; unmatched junction nucleotides: 10. CDR3 protein: CASSFLAGGPFEQYF. In nucleotides, the CDR3 is TGTGCCAGCAGTTTCCTTGCGGGAGGGCCGTTCGAGCAGTACTTC.

This clonotype was seen ten or more times. The chain uses TRBV4-2 and TRBJ2-4; 7 bases align to TRBD2. This CDR3 spans 19 amino acids. CDR1 and CDR2 from the germline V gene are LGHNA and YNFKEQ. Trimming cost V 4 bases and J 6 bases; bases outside gene matches: 21. CDR3 loop: CASSPIVFLEGGPGNIQYF. CDR3 DNA: TGTGCCAGCAGCCCCATCGTCTTCTTAGAGGGAGGGCCGGGAAACATTCAGTACTTC.

This clonotype was seen many times. J is TRBJ2-1 and V is TRBV20-1, with TRBD2 identical over 7 bases. Trimming cost V 3 bases and J 1 base; bases outside gene matches: 15. CDR1 and CDR2 (germline): DFQATT, SNEGSKA (reference sequence). The CDR3 runs to 18 residues. CDR3 region: CSASGWRSGSVSYNEQFF. CDR3 bases: TGCAGTGCTAGCGGTTGGCGTAGCGGGTCTGTTTCCTACAATGAGCAGTTCTTC.

At least ten counts were recorded for this clonotype. The chain has TRBV12-3 or TRBV12-4 and TRBJ2-1, with TRBD2 as a possible D gene (5 bases). The ends were cut back, 5 bases at V and 2 bases at J, with 19 bases in the middle. The length of the CDR3 is 17 residues. The CDR3 loop is CASSPTGLRGTYNEQFF. As DNA, the CDR3 is TGTGCCAGCAGTCCGACGGGCCTACGAGGGACCTACAATGAGCAGTTCTTC.

At least ten counts were recorded for this clonotype. V usage is TRBV7-9 and J usage is TRBJ2-3; TRBD2 aligns across 7 bases. The V gene's germline CDR1 is SEHNR and CDR2 FQNEAQ (reference sequence). The V gene end was trimmed by 5 bases and the J gene end by 4 bases; junction bases not matched to a gene: 6. The CDR3 is 14 residues long. CDR3: CASSASGTADTQYF. The CDR3 DNA reads as TGTGCCAGCAGCGCGAGCGGGACGGCAGATACGCAGTATTTT.

The gene calls are TRBV20-1 and TRBJ2-3, with 10 positions matching TRBD2. The CDR3 extends over 14 amino acids. The junction had 4 bases not matched to a gene; V was cut back by 5 bases and J by 2 bases. The germline V gene encodes CDR1 DFQATT and CDR2 SNEGSKA (reference sequence). CDR3 DNA: TGCAGTGCTGTAGCGGGAGGAGCCACAGATACGCAGTATTTT. Translated: CSAVAGGATDTQYF.

This rearrangement joins TRBV20-1 to TRBJ2-5; perhaps D is TRBD1 or TRBD2 (7 bases each). The CDR3 covers 16 residues. Germline V gene sequence: CDR1 DFQATT, CDR2 SNEGSKA (reference sequence). V dropped 3 bases and J dropped 2 bases, with 19 bases sitting between them. The CDR3 loop reads CSARGNRGGDQETQYF. The CDR3 DNA reads TGCAGTGCTAGGGGCAACAGGGGAGGGGATCAAGAGACCCAGTACTTC.